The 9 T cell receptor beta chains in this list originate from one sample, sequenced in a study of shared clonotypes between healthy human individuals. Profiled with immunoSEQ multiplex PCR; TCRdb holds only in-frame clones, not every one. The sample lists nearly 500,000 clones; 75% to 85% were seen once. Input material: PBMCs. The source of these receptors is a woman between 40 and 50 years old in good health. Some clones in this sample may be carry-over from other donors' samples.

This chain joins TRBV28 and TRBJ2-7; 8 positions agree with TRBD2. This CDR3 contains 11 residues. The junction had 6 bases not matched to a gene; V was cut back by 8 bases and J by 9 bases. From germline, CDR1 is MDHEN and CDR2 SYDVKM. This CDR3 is CASEFREGQYF. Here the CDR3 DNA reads TGTGCCAGCGAGTTTCGGGAGGGGCAGTACTTC.

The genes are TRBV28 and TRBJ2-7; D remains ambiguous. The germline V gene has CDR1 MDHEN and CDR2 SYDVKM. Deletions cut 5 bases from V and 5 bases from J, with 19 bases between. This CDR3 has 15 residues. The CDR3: CASSPRRGSVHEQYF. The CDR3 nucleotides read TGTGCCAGCAGTCCCCGGAGAGGCAGCGTCCACGAGCAGTACTTC.

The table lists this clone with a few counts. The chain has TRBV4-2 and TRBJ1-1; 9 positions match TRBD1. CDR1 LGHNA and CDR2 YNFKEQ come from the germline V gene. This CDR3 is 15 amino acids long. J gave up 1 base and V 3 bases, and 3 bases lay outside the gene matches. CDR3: CASSQGQGTNTEAFF. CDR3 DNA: TGTGCCAGCAGCCAGGGACAGGGAACGAACACTGAAGCTTTCTTT.

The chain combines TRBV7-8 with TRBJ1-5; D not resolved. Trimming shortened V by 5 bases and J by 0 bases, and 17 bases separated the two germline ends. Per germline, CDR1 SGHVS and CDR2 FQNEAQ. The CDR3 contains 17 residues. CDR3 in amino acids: CASSLHPSGDSNQPQHF. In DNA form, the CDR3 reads TGTGCCAGCAGCCTCCACCCATCTGGGGATAGCAATCAGCCCCAGCATTTT.

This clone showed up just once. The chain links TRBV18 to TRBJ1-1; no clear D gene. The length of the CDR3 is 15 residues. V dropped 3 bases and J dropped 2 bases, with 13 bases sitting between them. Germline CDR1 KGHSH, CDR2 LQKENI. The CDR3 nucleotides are TGTGCCAGCTCACCGGGCAGGAGGGAAAACACTGAAGCTTTCTTT. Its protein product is CASSPGRRENTEAFF. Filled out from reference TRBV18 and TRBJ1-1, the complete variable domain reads NAGVMQNPRHLVRRRGQEARLRCSPMKGHSHVYWYRQLPEEGLKFMVYLQKENIIDESGMPKERFSAEFPKEGPSILRIQQVVRGDSAAYFCASSPGRRENTEAFFGQGTRLTVV.

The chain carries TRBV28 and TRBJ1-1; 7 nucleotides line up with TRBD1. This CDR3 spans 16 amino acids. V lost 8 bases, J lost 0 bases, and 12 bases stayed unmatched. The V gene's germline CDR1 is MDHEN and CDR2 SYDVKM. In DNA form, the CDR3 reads TGTGCCAGCGGGATTATGACAGGGAGTATGAACACTGAAGCTTTCTTT. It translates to CASGIMTGSMNTEAFF.

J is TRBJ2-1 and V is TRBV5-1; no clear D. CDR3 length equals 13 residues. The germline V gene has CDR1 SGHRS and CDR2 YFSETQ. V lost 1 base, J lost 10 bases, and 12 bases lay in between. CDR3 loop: CASSLRARVEQFF. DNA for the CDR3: TGCGCCAGCAGCTTGAGGGCTAGAGTGGAGCAGTTCTTC.

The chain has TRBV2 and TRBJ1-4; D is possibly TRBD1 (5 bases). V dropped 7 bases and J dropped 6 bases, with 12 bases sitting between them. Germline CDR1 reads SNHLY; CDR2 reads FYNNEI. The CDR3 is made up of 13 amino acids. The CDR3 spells CASNWSGDEKLFF. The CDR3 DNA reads TGTGCCAGCAACTGGTCGGGGGATGAAAAACTGTTTTTT.

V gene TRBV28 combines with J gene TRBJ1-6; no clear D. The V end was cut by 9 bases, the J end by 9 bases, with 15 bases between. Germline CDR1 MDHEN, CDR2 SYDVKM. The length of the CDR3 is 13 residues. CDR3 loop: CASAGGGGSPLHF. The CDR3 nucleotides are TGTGCCAGTGCCGGAGGAGGTGGTTCACCCCTCCACTTT.